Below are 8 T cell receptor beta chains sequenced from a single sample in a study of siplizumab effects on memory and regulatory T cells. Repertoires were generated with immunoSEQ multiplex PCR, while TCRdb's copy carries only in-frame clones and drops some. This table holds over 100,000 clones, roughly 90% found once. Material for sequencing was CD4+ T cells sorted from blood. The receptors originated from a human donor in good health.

CDR3 sequence (DNA): TGTGCCAGCAGAACAGGGGGCAATCAGCCCCAGCATTTT. Translated: CASRTGGNQPQHF. The chain recombines TRBV28 with TRBJ1-5, with 7 positions matching TRBD1. Trimming took 6 bases from V and 2 from J; bases not matched to a gene: 1. The CDR3 contains 13 residues. Germline V CDR1 and CDR2: MDHEN, SYDVKM.

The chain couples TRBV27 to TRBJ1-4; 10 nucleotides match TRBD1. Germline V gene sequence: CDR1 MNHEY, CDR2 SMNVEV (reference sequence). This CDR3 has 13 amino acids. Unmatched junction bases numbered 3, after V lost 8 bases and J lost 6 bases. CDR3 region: CASRDRGHEKLFF. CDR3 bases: TGTGCCAGCCGAGACAGGGGGCATGAAAAACTGTTTTTT.

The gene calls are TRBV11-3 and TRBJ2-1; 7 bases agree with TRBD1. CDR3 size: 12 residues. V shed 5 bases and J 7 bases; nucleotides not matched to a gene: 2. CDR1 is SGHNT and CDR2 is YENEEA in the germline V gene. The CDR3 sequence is CASSRDSNEQFF. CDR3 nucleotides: TGTGCCAGCAGCAGGGACAGTAATGAGCAGTTCTTC.

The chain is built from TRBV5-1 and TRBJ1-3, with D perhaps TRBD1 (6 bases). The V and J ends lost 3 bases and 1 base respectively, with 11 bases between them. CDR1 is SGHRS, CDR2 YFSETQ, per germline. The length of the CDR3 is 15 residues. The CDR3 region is CASSSGDISGNTIYF. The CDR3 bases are TGCGCCAGCAGCTCAGGGGACATATCTGGAAACACCATATATTTT.

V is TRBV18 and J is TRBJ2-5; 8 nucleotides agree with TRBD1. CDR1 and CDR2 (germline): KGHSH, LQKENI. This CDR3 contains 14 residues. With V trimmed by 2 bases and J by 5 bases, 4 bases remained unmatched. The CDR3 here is CASSPSGGGETQYF. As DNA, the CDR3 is TGTGCCAGCTCACCATCAGGGGGCGGCGAGACCCAGTACTTC.

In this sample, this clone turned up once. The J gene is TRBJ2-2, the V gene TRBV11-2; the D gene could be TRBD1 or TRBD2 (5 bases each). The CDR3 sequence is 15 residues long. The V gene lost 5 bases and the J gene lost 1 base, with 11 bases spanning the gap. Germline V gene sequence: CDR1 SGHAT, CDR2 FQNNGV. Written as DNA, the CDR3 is TGTGCCAGCAGCCCCGGGACCCGGAACACCGGGGAGCTGTTTTTT. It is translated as CASSPGTRNTGELFF.

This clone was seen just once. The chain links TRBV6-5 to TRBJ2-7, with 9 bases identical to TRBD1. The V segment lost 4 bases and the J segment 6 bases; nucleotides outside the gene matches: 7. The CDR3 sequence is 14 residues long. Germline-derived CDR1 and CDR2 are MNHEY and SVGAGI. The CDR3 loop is CASSSGTGSGEQYF. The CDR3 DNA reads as TGTGCCAGCAGTTCCGGGACAGGGTCTGGCGAGCAGTACTTC.

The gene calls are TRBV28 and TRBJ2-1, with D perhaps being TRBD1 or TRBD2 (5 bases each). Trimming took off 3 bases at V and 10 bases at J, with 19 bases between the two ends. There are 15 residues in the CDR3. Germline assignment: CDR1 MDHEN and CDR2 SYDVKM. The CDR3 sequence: CASSLSRAGFFEQFF. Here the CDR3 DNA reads TGTGCCAGCAGTTTGAGCAGGGCGGGCTTTTTCGAGCAGTTCTTC.